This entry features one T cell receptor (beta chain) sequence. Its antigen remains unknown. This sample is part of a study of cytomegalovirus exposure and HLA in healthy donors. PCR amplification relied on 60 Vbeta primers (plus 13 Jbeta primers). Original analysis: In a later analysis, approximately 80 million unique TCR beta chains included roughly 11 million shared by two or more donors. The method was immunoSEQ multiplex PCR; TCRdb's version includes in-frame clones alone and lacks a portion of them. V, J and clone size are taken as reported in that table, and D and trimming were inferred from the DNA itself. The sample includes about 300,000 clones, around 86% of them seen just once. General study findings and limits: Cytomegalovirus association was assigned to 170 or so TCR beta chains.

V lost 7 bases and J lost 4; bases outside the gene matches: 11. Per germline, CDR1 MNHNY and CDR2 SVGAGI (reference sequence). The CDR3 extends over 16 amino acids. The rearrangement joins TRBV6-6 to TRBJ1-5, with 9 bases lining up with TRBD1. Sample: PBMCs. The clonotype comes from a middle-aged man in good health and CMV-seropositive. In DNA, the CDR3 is TGTGCCAGCATCCTCCTCGGGGGGACAGGGAATCAGCCCCAGCATTTT. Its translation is CASILLGGTGNQPQHF.